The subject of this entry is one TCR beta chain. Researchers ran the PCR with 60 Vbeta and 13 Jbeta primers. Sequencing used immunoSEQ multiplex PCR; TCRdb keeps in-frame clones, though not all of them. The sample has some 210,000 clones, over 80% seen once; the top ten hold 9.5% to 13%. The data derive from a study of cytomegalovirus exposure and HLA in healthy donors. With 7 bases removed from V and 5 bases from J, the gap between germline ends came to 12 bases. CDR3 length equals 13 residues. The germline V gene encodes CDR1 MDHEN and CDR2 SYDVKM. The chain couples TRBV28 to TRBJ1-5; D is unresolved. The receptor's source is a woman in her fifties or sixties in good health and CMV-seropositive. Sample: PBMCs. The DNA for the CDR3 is TGTGCCAGCAATAATCTCGGGGATCAGCCCCAGCATTTT. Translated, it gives CASNNLGDQPQHF.